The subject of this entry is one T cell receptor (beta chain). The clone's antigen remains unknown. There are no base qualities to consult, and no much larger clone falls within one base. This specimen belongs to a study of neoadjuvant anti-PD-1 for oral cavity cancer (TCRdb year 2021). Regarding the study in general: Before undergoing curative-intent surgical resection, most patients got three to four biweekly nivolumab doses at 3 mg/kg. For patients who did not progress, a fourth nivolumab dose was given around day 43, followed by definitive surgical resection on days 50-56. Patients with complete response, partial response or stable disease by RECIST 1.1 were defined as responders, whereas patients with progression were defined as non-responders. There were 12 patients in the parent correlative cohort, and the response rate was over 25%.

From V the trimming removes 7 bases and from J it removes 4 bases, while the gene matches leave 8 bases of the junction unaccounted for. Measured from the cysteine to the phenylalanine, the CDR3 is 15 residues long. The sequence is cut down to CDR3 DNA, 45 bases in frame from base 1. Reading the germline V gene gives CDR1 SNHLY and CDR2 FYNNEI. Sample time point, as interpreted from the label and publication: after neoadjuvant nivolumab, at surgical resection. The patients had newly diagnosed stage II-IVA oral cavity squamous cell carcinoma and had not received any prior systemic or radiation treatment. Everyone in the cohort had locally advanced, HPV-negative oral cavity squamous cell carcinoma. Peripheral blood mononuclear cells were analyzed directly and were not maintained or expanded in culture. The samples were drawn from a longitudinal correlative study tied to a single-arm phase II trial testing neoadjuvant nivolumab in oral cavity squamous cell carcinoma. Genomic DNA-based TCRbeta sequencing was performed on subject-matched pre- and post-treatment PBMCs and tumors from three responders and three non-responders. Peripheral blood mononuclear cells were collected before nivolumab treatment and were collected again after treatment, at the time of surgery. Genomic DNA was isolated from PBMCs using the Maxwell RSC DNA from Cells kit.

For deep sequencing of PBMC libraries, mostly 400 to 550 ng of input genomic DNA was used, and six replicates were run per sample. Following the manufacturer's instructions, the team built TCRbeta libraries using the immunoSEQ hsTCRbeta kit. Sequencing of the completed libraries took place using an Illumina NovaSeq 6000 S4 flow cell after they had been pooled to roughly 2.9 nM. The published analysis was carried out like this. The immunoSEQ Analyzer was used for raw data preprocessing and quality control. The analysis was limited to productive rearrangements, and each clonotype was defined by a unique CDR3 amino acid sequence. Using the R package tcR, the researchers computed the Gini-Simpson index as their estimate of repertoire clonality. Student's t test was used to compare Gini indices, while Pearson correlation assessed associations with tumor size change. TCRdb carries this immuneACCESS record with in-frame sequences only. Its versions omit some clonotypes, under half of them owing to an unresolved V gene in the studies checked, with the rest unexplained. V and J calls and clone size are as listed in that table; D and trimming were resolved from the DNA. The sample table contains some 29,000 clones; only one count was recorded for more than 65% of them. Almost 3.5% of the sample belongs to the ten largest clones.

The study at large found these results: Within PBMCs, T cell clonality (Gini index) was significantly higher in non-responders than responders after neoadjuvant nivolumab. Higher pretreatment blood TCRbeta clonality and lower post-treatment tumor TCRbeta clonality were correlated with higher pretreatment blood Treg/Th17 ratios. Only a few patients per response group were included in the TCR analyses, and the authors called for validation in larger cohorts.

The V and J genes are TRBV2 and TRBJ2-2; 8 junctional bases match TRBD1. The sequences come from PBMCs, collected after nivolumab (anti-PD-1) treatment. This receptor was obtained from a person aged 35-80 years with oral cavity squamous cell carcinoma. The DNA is TGTGCCAGCAATCCGACAGGGGATCGCACCGGGGAGCTGTTTTTT. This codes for CASNPTGDRTGELFF.